The rows below give T cell receptor beta chains drawn from one sample of a study of blood T cells in healthy people across ages. TCRdb re-called the 5' RACE reads with MiXCR, one entry per CDR3 protein. The data show fewer than 1,000,000 distinct CDR3 sequences, more than 35% seen once. The sequenced sample was blood. The receptors come from a man older than 75 in good health. Both conserved end residues are part of each CDR3. D genes are given only for firm matches. Only some rows state a clone size, as once, few, many or a class for expanded clones.

clone_size,d_call,j_call,v_call,cdr3_aa,cdr3_nt
.,TRBD2,TRBJ2-7,TRBV9,CASSAPREGQIHEQYF,TGTGCCAGCAGCGCGCCGCGGGAGGGCCAAATCCACGAGCAGTACTTC
few,.,TRBJ2-7,TRBV28,CASFSGLSEQYF,TGTGCCAGTTTTAGCGGTCTTAGCGAGCAGTACTTC
.,TRBD2,TRBJ2-3,TRBV5-1,CASRLDWLAGVVMGTGTQYF,TGCGCCAGCAGGCTCGACTGGCTAGCGGGAGTAGTAATGGGCACAGGTACGCAGTATTTT
.,TRBD2,TRBJ2-1,TRBV6-2/TRBV6-3,CASSYSASTSREQFF,TGTGCCAGCAGTTACTCGGCCTCGACTAGCCGGGAGCAGTTCTTC
few,TRBD2,TRBJ2-3,TRBV5-1,CASSSGLAGDLSTDTQYF,TGCGCCAGCAGCTCGGGACTAGCGGGAGACCTTTCCACAGATACGCAGTATTTT
.,TRBD2,TRBJ2-2,TRBV10-3,CAISVAGTTNTGELFF,TGTGCCATCAGTGTCGCCGGGACTACCAACACCGGGGAGCTGTTTTTT
many,.,TRBJ1-1,TRBV11-2,CASSSYTEAFF,TGTGCCAGCAGCTCCTACACTGAAGCTTTCTTT
.,TRBD2,TRBJ2-1,TRBV11-1,CASSFPGGSEQFF,TGTGCCAGCAGCTTCCCGGGAGGGAGTGAGCAGTTCTTC
few,.,TRBJ2-3,TRBV7-2,CASSPRRREHNSEATDTQYF,TGTGCCAGCAGCCCGCGTCGGCGGGAACATAATTCGGAGGCGACAGATACGCAGTATTTT
.,.,TRBJ2-7,TRBV11-2,CASSRHPYEQYF,TGTGCCAGCAGCCGGCACCCCTACGAGCAGTACTTC
.,.,TRBJ1-1,TRBV10-3,CAISPRDLGTEAFF,TGTGCCATCAGTCCAAGGGACCTAGGCACTGAAGCTTTCTTT
many,.,TRBJ1-1,TRBV30,CAAGRANTEAFF,TGTGCCGCCGGCAGGGCGAACACTGAAGCTTTCTTT
.,TRBD1,TRBJ2-5,TRBV6-6,CASSSGQAEETQYF,TGTGCCAGCAGCTCGGGACAGGCTGAAGAGACCCAGTACTTC
once,TRBD2,TRBJ2-2,TRBV2,CAGRAGNTGELFF,TGTGCCGGGAGGGCTGGGAACACCGGTGAGCTGTTTTTT
.,TRBD2,TRBJ2-1,TRBV20-1,CSAGTSGINEQFF,TGCAGTGCCGGGACTAGCGGGATTAATGAGCAGTTCTTC
.,TRBD1,TRBJ2-2,TRBV3-1,CASRETGGYGELFF,TGTGCCAGCAGGGAGACAGGGGGCTACGGGGAGCTGTTTTTT
many,TRBD2,TRBJ2-5,TRBV9,CASSLAGGGETQYF,TGTGCCAGCAGTCTAGCGGGAGGTGGAGAGACCCAGTACTTC
.,.,TRBJ2-6,TRBV9,CASSVGLAGANYVLTF,TGTGCCAGCAGCGTAGGTTTGGCAGGGGCAAACTACGTCCTGACTTTC
.,.,TRBJ2-5,TRBV29-1,CSVTGQRETQYF,TGCAGCGTGACTGGACAGCGAGAGACCCAGTACTTC
.,TRBD1,TRBJ2-3,TRBV14,CASSPRTGGKDTRYF,TGTGCCAGCAGCCCTAGGACAGGGGGCAAAGATACGCGGTATTTT
.,.,TRBJ2-5,TRBV12-3/TRBV12-4,CASSGQGRVEETQYF,TGTGCCAGCTCGGGCCAGGGAAGGGTTGAAGAGACCCAGTACTTC
.,.,TRBJ1-5,TRBV27,CASSPGRGVGQPQHF,TGTGCCAGCAGTCCGGGACGAGGGGTGGGACAGCCCCAGCATTTT